This TCR beta chain was recovered during a study of blood T cell repertoires in COVID-19 (dated by TCRdb to 2019 to 2021). With regard to the full study: The collaborator samples originated in the United States, Italy and Spain and spanned the acute and convalescent phases of COVID-19. Where available, HLA class I and class II types were taken from metadata supplied by the sample provider and were not determined by assay-based typing. Samples came from the ongoing ImmuneRACE study (first 160 participants) plus 1,254 subjects from 6 global collaborators. A freely available public database, intended as a resource for researchers studying the immune response to SARS-CoV-2, is where the repertoires were released. Nearly every sample came with metadata listing a de-identified subject ID, COVID-19 status, age in years and sex. The material from the prospective study consisted of cDNA or gDNA derived from T cells, B-cell-depleted T cells, or PBMCs. The dataset comprised deeply sampled blood TCRbeta repertoires from subjects exposed to, actively infected with, or recovered from COVID-19.

The count of this clone is one. This receptor's antigen is unknown. Base qualities were left out, and no much larger clone turns up one base away. V loses 2 bases at its end and J loses 4 bases; junction bases beyond the gene matches: 5. From its cysteine to its phenylalanine, the CDR3 spans 15 amino acids. The CDR3 DNA has 45 bases and is translated from base 1. Looking up the germline V gene yields CDR1 MGHRA and CDR2 YSYEKL. The immunoSEQ Assay, a bias-controlled multiplex PCR, was used to amplify TCRbeta CDR3 regions from genomic DNA. Processing in the source paper ran as follows. Within the assay, amplification of reference gene primers was used to estimate how many nucleated cells each sample contained. To quantify the absolute abundance of each unique TCRbeta CDR3 rearrangement, sequence reads were collapsed and filtered. Productive Simpson clonality was computed per sample as the square root of Simpson's diversity index over productive rearrangements. In its TCRdb copy, this immuneACCESS table keeps in-frame sequences only and misses some clones. Where compared with another copy, unresolved V genes explain less than half of these, and the others have no known cause. Clonal size and the V and J genes are those of that table, whereas D and trimming came from the DNA. In this sample the table shows approximately 260,000 clones, roughly 85% of which occur a single time. About 4.5% of the sample belongs to the ten largest clones.

Study-level results and caveats: The amount of clinical and demographic metadata varied by source and participant and was provided uncurated.

Samples from volunteer blood donors who had recovered from COVID-19 were contributed by a second Seattle source. The collaborating institutions used their own protocols to collect whole blood in K2EDTA tubes. For TCRbeta analysis, collaborators shipped samples as frozen whole blood, isolated PBMCs, or DNA extracted from either of those sample types. This receptor was taken from a man between 60 and 75 years old who had recovered from COVID-19. Sequencing was performed on peripheral blood. The V gene is TRBV4-1 and the J gene is TRBJ2-7; TRBD1 lines up with 10 middle nucleotides. The CDR3 reads CASSQSPGQGYEQYF. The DNA sequence follows: TGCGCCAGCAGCCAATCCCCGGGACAGGGGTACGAGCAGTACTTC.